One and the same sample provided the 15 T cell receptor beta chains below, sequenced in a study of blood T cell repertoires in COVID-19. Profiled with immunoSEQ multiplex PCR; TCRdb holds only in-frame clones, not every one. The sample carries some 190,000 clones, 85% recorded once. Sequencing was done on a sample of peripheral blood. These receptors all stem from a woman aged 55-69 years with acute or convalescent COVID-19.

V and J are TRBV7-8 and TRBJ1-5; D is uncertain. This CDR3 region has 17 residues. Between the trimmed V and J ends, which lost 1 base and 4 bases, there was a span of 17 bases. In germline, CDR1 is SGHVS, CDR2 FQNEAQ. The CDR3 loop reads CASSLGVAGMGNQPQHF. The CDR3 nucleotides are TGTGCCAGCAGCTTAGGAGTGGCGGGTATGGGAAATCAGCCCCAGCATTTT.

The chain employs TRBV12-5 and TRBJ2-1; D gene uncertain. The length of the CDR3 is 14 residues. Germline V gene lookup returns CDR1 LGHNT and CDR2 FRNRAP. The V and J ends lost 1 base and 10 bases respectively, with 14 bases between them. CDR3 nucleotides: TGTGCTAGTGGTTTGGCCCCCCTCTTCGGGGAGCAGTTCTTC. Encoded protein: CASGLAPLFGEQFF. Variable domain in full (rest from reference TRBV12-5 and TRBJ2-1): DARVTQTPRHKVTEMGQEVTMRCQPILGHNTVFWYRQTMMQGLELLAYFRNRAPLDDSGMPKDRFSAEMPDATLATLKIQPSEPRDSAVYFCASGLAPLFGEQFFGPGTRLTVL.

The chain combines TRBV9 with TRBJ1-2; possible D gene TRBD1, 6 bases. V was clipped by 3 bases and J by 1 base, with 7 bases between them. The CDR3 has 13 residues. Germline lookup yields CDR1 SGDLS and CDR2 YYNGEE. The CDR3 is CASSAQGNYGYTF. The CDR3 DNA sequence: TGTGCCAGCAGCGCACAGGGTAACTATGGCTACACCTTC.

The CDR3 region has the DNA TGTGCCAGCAAGCAAGCGGGAGGGCCGGGTGAGCAGTTCTTC. Its translation: CASKQAGGPGEQFF. The rearrangement joins TRBV6-5 to TRBJ2-1; 10 nucleotides line up with TRBD2. With 7 bases clipped from V and 9 bases from J, the junction kept 9 bases outside the gene matches. The CDR3 extends over 14 amino acids. Looked up from germline, CDR1 is MNHEY and CDR2 is SVGAGI.

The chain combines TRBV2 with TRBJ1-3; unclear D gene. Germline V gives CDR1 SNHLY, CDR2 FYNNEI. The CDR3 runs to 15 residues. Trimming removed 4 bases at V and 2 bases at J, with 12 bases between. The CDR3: CASSVGSGTGNTIYF. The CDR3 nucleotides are TGTGCCAGCAGTGTGGGGTCCGGGACTGGAAACACCATATATTTT.

The CDR3 nucleotides read TGTGCCTGGAGCGCTGGTAGTGGCGGGTTCTTC. Translated: CAWSAGSGGFF. The J gene is TRBJ2-1, the V gene TRBV30; D is unclear. The CDR3 sequence is 11 residues long. Looked up from germline, CDR1 is GTSNPN and CDR2 is SVGIG (reference sequence). Trimming pared 3 bases from V and 15 bases from J, leaving 15 bases between.

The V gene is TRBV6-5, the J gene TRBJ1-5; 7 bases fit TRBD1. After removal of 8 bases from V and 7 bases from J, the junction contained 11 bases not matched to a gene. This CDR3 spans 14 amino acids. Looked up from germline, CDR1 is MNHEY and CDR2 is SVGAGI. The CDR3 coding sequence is TGTGCCAGCGGAAGACAGGGCGAAAGACAGCCCCAGCATTTT. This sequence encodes CASGRQGERQPQHF.

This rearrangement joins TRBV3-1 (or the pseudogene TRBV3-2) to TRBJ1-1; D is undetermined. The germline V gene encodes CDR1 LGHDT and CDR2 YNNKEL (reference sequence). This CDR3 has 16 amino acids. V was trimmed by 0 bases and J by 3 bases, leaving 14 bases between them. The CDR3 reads CASSQDRGILDTEAFF. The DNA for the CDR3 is TGTGCCAGCAGCCAAGATCGGGGAATCCTGGACACTGAAGCTTTCTTT.

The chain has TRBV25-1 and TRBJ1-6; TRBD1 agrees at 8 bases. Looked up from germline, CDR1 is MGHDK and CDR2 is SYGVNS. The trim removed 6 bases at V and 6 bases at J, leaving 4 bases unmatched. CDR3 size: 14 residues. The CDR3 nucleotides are TGTGCCAGCAGGGCGGACAGGGTTAATTCACCCCTCCACTTT. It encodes CASRADRVNSPLHF.

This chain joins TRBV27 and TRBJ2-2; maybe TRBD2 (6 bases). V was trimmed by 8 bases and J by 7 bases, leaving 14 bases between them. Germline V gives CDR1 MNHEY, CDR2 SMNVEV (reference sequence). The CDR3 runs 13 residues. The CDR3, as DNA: TGTGCCAGCGCGAGGAGGGGAGGCGGGGAGCTGTTTTTT. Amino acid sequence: CASARRGGGELFF.

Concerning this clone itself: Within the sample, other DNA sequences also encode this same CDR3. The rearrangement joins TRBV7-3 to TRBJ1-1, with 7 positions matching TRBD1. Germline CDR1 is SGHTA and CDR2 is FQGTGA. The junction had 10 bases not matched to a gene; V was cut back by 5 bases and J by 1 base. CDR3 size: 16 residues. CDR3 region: CASSLSPGTANTEAFF. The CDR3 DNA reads TGTGCCAGCAGCCTCTCTCCCGGGACAGCGAACACTGAAGCTTTCTTT.

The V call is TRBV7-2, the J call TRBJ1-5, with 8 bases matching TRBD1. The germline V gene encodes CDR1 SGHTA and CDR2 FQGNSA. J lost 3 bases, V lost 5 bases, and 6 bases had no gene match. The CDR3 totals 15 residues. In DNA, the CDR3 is TGTGCCAGCAGCCGCTGGACAGGGCCCAATCAGCCCCAGCATTTT. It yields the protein CASSRWTGPNQPQHF. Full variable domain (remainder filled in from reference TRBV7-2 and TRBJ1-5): GAGVSQSPSNKVTEKGKDVELRCDPISGHTALYWYRQSLGQGLEFLIYFQGNSAPDKSGLPSDRFSAERTGGSVSTLTIQRTQQEDSAVYLCASSRWTGPNQPQHFGDGTRLSIL.

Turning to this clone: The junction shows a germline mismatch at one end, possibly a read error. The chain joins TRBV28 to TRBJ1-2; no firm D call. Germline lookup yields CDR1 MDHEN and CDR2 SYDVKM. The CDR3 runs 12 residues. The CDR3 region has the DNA TGTGCCACCAGTCCTCGGAGTTATGGCTACACCTTC. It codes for CATSPRSYGYTF.

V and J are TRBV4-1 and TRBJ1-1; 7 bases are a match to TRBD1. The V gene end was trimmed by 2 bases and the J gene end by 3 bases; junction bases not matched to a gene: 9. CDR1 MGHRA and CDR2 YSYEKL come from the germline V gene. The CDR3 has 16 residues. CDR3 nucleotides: TGCGCCAGCAGCCAACTGATGACAGGGTATTACACTGAAGCTTTCTTT. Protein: CASSQLMTGYYTEAFF.

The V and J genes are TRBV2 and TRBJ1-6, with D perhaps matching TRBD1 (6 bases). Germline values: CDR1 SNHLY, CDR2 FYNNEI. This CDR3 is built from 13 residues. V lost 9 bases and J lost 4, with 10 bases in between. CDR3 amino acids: CASSRGYNSPLHF. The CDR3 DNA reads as TGTGCCAGTAGCAGGGGATATAATTCACCCCTCCACTTT.